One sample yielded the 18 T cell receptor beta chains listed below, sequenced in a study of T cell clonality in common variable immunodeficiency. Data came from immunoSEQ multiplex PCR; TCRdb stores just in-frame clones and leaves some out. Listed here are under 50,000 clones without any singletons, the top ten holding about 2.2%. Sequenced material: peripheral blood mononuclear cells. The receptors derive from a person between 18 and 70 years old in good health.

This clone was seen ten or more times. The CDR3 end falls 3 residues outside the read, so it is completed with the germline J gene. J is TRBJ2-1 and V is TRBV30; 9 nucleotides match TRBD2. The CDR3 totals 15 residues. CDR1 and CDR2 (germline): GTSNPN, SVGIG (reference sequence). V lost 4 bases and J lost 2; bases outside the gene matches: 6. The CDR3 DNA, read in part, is TGTGCCTGGATCCGAGTAGCGGGGGCCTACAATGAG. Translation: CAWIRVAGAYNE. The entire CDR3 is CAWIRVAGAYNEQFF.

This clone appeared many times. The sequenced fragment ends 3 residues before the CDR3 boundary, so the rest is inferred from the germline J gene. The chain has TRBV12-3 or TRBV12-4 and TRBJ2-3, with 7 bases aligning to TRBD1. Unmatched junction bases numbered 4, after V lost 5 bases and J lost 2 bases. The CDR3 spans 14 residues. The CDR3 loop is CASSPGQVTDTQYF. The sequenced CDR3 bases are TGTGCCAGCAGTCCTGGACAGGTCACAGATACG.

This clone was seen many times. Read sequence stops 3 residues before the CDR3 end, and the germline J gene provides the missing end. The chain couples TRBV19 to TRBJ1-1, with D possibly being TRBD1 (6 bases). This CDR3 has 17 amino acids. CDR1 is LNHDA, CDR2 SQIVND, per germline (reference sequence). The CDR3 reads CASTPPLMGHALTGAFF. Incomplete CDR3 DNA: TGTGCCAGTACCCCCCCCCTCATGGGACACGCACTCACGGGA.

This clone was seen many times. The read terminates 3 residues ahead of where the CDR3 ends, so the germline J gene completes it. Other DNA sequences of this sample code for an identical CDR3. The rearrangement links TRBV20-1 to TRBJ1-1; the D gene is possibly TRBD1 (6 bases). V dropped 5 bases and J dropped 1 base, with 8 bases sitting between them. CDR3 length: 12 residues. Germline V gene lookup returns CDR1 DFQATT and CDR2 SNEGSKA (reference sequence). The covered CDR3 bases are TGCAGTGCTCCGACAGGGAACACTGAA. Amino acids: CSAPTGNTE. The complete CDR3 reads CSAPTGNTEAFF.

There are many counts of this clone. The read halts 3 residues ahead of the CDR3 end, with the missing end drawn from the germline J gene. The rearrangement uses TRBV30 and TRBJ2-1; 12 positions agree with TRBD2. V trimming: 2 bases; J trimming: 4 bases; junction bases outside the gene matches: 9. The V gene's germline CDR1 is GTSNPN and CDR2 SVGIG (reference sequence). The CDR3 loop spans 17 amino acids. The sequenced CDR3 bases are TGTGCCTGGAGTCCCCCTAGCGGGGGGGTTGATTACAATGAG. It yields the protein CAWSPPSGGVDYNE. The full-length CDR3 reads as CAWSPPSGGVDYNEQFF.

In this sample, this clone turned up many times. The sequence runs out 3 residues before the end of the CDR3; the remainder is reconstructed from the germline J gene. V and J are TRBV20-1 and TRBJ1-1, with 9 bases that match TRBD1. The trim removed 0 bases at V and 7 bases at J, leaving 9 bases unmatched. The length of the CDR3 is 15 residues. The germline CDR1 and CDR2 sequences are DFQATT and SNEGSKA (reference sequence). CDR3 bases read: TGCAGTGCTAGAGACGTGGACAGGGGCGACGGTGAA. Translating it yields CSARDVDRGDGE. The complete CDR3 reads CSARDVDRGDGEAFF.

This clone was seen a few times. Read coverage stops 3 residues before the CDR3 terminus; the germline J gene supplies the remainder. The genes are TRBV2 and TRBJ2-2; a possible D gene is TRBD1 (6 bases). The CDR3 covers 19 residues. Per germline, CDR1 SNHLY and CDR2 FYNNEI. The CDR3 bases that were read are TGTGCCAGCAGTGAAGCGACGGTCAGGGGAAGCGCCTATAATTCACCG. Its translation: CASSEATVRGSAYNSP. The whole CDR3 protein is CASSEATVRGSAYNSPLFF.

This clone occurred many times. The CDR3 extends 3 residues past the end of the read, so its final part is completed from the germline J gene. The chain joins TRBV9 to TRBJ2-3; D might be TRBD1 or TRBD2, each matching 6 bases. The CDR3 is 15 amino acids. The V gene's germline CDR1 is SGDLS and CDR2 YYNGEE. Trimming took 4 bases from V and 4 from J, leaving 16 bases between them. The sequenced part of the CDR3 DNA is TGTGCCAGCAGCCCCTCCCACAGGGAGGCAGATACG. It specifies CASSPSHREADT. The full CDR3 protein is CASSPSHREADTQYF. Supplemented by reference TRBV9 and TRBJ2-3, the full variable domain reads DSGVTQTPKHLITATGQRVTLRCSPRSGDLSVYWYQQSLDQGLQFLIQYYNGEERAKGNILERFSAQQFPDLHSELNLSSLELGDSALYFCASSPSHREADTQYFGPGTRLTVL.

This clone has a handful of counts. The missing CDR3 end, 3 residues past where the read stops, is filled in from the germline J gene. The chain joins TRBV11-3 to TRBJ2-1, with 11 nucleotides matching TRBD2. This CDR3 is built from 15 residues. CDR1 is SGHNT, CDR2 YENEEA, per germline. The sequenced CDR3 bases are TGTGCAGGTCGCTCGGTAGCGGGAGGGCAAGATGAG. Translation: CAGRSVAGGQDE. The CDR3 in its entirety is CAGRSVAGGQDEQFF.

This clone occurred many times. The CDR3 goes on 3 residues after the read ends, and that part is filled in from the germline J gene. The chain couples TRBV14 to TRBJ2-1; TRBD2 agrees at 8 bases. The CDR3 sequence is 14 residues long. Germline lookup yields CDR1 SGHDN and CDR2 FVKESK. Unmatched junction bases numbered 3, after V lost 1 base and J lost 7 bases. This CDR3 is CASSQVGLGNEQFF. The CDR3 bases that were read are TGTGCCAGCAGCCAAGTGGGACTAGGGAATGAG.

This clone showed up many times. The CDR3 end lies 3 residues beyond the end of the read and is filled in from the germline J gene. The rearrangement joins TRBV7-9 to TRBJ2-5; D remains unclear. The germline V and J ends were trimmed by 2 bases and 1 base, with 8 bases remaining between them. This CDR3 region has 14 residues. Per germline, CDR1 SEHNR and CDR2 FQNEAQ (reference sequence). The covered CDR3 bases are TGTGCCAGCAGCTTATCGGGTGCCCAAGAGACC. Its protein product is CASSLSGAQET. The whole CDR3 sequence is CASSLSGAQETQYF.

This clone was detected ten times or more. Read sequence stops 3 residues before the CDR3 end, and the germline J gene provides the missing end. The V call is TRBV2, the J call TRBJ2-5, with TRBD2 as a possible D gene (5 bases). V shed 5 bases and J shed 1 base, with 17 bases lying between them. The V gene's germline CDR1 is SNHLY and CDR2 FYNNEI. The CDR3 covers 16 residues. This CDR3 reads CASSSDLSGSQETQYF. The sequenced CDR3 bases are TGTGCCAGCAGTTCGGACTTGTCGGGAAGCCAAGAGACC.

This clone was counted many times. CDR3 amino acids: CSARPRDSSSYNSPLHF. The part of the CDR3 DNA that was read is TGCAGTGCTAGACCCCGGGACTCTAGCTCCTATAATTCACCC. J is TRBJ1-6 and V is TRBV20-1; tentatively, D is TRBD1 (5 bases). The CDR3 is cut off 3 residues early in the read; its end comes from the germline J gene. Per the germline V gene, CDR1 is DFQATT and CDR2 is SNEGSKA (reference sequence). Trimming removed 2 bases from V and 0 bases from J, with 14 bases in between. The CDR3 is 17 residues long.

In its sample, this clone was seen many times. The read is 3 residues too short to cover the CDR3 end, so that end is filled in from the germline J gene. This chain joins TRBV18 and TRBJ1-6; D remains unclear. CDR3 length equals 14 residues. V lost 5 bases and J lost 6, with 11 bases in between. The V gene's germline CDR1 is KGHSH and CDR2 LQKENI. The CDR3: CASSGDGLNSPLHF. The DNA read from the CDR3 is TGTGCCAGCTCAGGCGATGGGCTTAATTCACCC.

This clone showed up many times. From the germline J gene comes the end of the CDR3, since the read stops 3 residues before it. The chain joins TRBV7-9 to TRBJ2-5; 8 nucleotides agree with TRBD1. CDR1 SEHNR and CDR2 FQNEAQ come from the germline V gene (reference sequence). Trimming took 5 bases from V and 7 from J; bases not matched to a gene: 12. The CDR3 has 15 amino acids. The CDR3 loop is CASSPQGTGLGTQYF. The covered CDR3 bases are TGTGCCAGCAGCCCCCAAGGGACAGGTCTCGGGACC.

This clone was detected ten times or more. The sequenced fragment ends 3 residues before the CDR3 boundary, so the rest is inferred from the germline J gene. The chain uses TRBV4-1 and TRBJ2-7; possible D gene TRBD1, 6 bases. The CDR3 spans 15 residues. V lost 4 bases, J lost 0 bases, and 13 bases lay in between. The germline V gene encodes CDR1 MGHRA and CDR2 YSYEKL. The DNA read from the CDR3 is TGCGCCAGCAGCCTTATCGGGACATCCTCCTACGAG. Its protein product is CASSLIGTSSYE. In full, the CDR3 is CASSLIGTSSYEQYF.

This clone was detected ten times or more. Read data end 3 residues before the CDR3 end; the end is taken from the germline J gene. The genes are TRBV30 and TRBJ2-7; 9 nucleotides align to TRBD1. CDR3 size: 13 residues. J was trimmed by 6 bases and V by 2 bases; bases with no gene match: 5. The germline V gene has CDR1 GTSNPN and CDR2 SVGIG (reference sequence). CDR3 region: CAWSTGTGIEQYF. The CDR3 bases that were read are TGTGCCTGGAGTACCGGGACAGGGATCGAG.

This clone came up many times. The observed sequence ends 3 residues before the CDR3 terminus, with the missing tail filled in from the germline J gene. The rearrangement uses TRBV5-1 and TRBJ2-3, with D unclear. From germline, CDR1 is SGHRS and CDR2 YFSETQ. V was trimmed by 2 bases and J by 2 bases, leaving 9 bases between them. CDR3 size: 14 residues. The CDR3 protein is CASSFGGSTDTQYF. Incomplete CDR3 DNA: TGCGCCAGCAGCTTCGGCGGCTCCACAGATACG. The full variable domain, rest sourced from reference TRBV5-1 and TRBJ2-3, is KAGVTQTPRYLIKTRGQQVTLSCSPISGHRSVSWYQQTPGQGLQFLFEYFSETQRNKGNFPGRFSGRQFSNSRSEMNVSTLELGDSALYLCASSFGGSTDTQYFGPGTRLTVL.